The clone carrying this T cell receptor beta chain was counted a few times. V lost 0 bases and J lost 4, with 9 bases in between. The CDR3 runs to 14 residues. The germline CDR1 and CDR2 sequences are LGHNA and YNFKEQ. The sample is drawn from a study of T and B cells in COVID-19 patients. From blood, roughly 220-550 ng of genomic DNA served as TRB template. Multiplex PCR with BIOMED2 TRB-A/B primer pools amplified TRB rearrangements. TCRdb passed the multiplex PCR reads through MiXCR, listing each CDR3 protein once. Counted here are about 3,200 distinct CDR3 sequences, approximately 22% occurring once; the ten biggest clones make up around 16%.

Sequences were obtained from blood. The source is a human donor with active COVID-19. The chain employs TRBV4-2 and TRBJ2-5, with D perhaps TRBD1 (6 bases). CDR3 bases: TGTGCCAGCAGCCAAGAGTCCAGGGGAGAGACCCAGTACTTC. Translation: CASSQESRGETQYF.